This TCR beta chain was found in a study of T-cell memory formation after mild COVID-19. Broader study findings: Still unconfirmed is whether the second-wave clones peaking on day 37 recognized SARS-CoV-2. The appearance of some responding clones in pre-infection memory suggested that cross-reactive memory joined.

This clonotype was recorded a few times. Its antigen is as yet unknown. cDNA libraries for TCR alpha and TCR beta, carrying sample barcodes and UMIs, came from 5'RACE with constant-segment primers. Each CDR3 protein gets one entry after TCRdb re-called the 5' RACE reads with MiXCR. The table has more than 80,000 distinct CDR3 sequences, more than 15% seen once. Trimming left V 2 bases short and J 0 bases short, with 8 bases between. This CDR3 is built from 14 residues. Germline V CDR1 and CDR2: MNHNY, SVGAGI (reference sequence). Input material: PBMCs or a T cell subset sorted from them (not recorded which). The genes are TRBV6-6 and TRBJ2-7, with D unresolved. This clonotype originated in an adult woman who had mild COVID-19 (a few samples of this study predate the infection). Cell type and time point are not known. CDR3 residues: CASSYDDISYEQYF. In DNA, the CDR3 is TGTGCCAGCAGTTACGATGACATCTCCTACGAGCAGTACTTC.